Sequencing of this T cell receptor (beta chain) was carried out in a study of CD8 T cells in Susac syndrome. Germline CDR1 SGDLS, CDR2 YYNGEE. This CDR3 is built from 13 residues. With 8 bases removed from V and 1 base from J, the gap between germline ends came to 12 bases. Isolation of CD8+ and CD4+ T cells was performed negatively, whereas enrichment of TEMRA cells was done by FACS. The RNA, about 0.45 to 1 ug, was put through reverse transcription using random hexamers. TCRdb reanalysed the immunoSEQ multiplex PCR reads using MiXCR and keeps one entry per CDR3 protein. Here the sample spans 120,000 or so distinct CDR3 sequences, just under 95% being singletons.

The V and J genes are TRBV9 and TRBJ1-1; the D gene is possibly TRBD1 (6 bases). The sample consisted of CD8+ T cells from PBMCs. The TCR comes from a human donor with Susac syndrome. CDR3 in amino acids: CARDRIKNTEAFF. The CDR3 DNA sequence: TGTGCCAGGGACAGAATAAAGAACACTGAAGCTTTCTTT.